One and the same sample provided the 32 T cell receptor beta chains below, sequenced in a study of blood T cell repertoires in COVID-19. The table came from immunoSEQ multiplex PCR; TCRdb's copy has only in-frame clones and leaves some out. The data hold about 370,000 clones, with more than 70% observed a single time. Sequences were obtained from peripheral blood. The receptors derive from a woman aged 25 to 39 with COVID-19, enrolled during active disease.

The chain combines TRBV4-1 with TRBJ2-7, with TRBD2 matching 14 bases. This CDR3 has 16 amino acids. The V and J ends lost 4 bases and 6 bases, in that order; junction bases with no gene match: 8. CDR1 is MGHRA and CDR2 is YSYEKL in the germline V gene. The CDR3 DNA is TGCGCCAGCAGCCCGGAACTGGGACTAGCGGGAGCCGAGCAGTACGTC. This encodes CASSPELGLAGAEQYV.

There are a few counts of this clone. The chain has TRBV6-6 and TRBJ2-1, with a possible D match to TRBD1 (6 bases). The CDR3 loop spans 15 amino acids. The V gene lost 5 bases and the J gene lost 3 bases, with 14 bases spanning the gap. Looked up from germline, CDR1 is MNHNY and CDR2 is SVGAGI (reference sequence). In DNA form, the CDR3 reads TGTGCCAGCAGTACACCGGGACACCTCTACAATGAGCAGTTCTTC. Encoded protein: CASSTPGHLYNEQFF.

CDR3 nucleotides: TGTGCCATCAGCAAGGGACAGGGCGAGAACACTGAAGCTTTCTTT. It encodes CAISKGQGENTEAFF. The chain employs TRBV10-3 and TRBJ1-1; 9 bases match TRBD1. The ends lost 6 bases at V and 1 base at J; junction bases unmatched: 6. Germline V gene sequence: CDR1 ENHRY, CDR2 SYGVKD. The length of the CDR3 is 15 residues.

The rearrangement joins TRBV7-2 to TRBJ2-1, with 9 positions matching TRBD2. V lost 5 bases, J lost 4 bases, and 9 bases stayed unmatched. Germline V gene data show CDR1 as SGHTA and CDR2 as FQGNSA. The CDR3 has 16 amino acids. This CDR3 is CASSLRLADKYNEQFF. For the CDR3, the DNA is TGTGCCAGCAGCCTAAGACTAGCGGACAAATACAATGAGCAGTTCTTC.

This sequence joins TRBV6-2 or TRBV6-3 and TRBJ1-2; no firm D call. From germline, CDR1 is MNHEY and CDR2 SVGEGT. V was trimmed by 2 bases and J by 4 bases, leaving 14 bases between them. The CDR3 extends over 15 amino acids. In DNA form, the CDR3 reads TGTGCCAGCAGTTACAGCCCCACGACTACCTATGGCTACACCTTC. It codes for CASSYSPTTTYGYTF.

The chain employs TRBV24-1 and TRBJ2-1; possible D gene TRBD1, 6 bases. V was trimmed by 4 bases and J by 3 bases, leaving 9 bases between them. This CDR3 has 14 residues. Germline CDR1 and CDR2: KGHDR and SFDVKD. The CDR3 nucleotides read TGTGCCACCAGTGAACGGACAGACTACAATGAGCAGTTCTTC. Translation: CATSERTDYNEQFF.

The chain combines TRBV5-1 with TRBJ2-6; 7 bases match TRBD1. The length of the CDR3 is 16 residues. The J segment lost 0 bases and the V segment lost 4 bases, leaving 4 bases of the junction unmatched. Germline CDR1 and CDR2: SGHRS and YFSETQ. The CDR3 is CASSPQGNSGANVLTF. The CDR3 DNA sequence: TGCGCCAGCAGCCCACAGGGGAACTCTGGGGCCAACGTCCTGACTTTC.

The V gene is TRBV3-1 (or the pseudogene TRBV3-2), the J gene TRBJ2-5; D is unresolved. This CDR3 is 15 amino acids long. Looked up from germline, CDR1 is LGHDT and CDR2 is YNNKEL (reference sequence). Trimming cost V 1 base and J 0 bases, with 9 bases left between them. The CDR3 bases are TGTGCCAGCAGCCAAGGGTCGGAGTACCAAGAGACCCAGTACTTC. This encodes CASSQGSEYQETQYF.

The J gene is TRBJ1-1, the V gene TRBV5-5; D is unclear. Per the germline V gene, CDR1 is SGHKS and CDR2 is YYEKEE (reference sequence). This CDR3 has 13 residues. Between the trimmed V and J ends, which lost 2 bases and 6 bases, there was a span of 11 bases. CDR3 DNA: TGTGCCAGCAGCTTAGGCGGCAGAGCTGAAGCTTTCTTT. It specifies CASSLGGRAEAFF. The complete variable domain, with remaining parts taken from reference TRBV5-5 and TRBJ1-1, reads DAGVTQSPTHLIKTRGQQVTLRCSPISGHKSVSWYQQVLGQGPQFIFQYYEKEERGRGNFPDRFSARQFPNYSSELNVNALLLGDSALYLCASSLGGRAEAFFGQGTRLTVV.

The J gene is TRBJ2-7, the V gene TRBV27, with D tentatively TRBD1 (5 bases). The length of the CDR3 is 13 residues. Between the trimmed V and J ends, which lost 3 bases and 5 bases, there was a span of 11 bases. Per the germline V gene, CDR1 is MNHEY and CDR2 is SMNVEV (reference sequence). The CDR3 reads CASSFPPGNEQYV. CDR3 coding DNA: TGTGCCAGCAGTTTCCCCCCAGGGAACGAGCAGTACGTC.

V and J are TRBV3-1 (or the pseudogene TRBV3-2) and TRBJ1-5; D is unclear. This CDR3 is 15 amino acids long. V was cut by 0 bases and J by 6 bases, with 12 bases left in between. In germline, CDR1 is LGHDT, CDR2 YNNKEL (reference sequence). CDR3 region: CASSQDSSGPQPQHF. CDR3 coding DNA: TGTGCCAGCAGCCAAGATTCTTCGGGTCCTCAGCCCCAGCATTTT.

The chain carries TRBV21-1 and TRBJ2-4; TRBD2 is taken as the D call from the table, unchecked against the DNA. TRBV21-1 is noted as a pseudogene. The CDR3 spans 14 residues. CDR3 in amino acids: CASSKGRVGNIQYF. The DNA of the CDR3 is TGTGCCAGCAGCAAAGGGAGGGTTGGAAACATTCAGTACTTC.

The genes are TRBV2 and TRBJ2-3; D is ambiguous. The CDR3 totals 14 residues. V lost 0 bases, J lost 1 base, and 5 bases lay in between. Germline lookup yields CDR1 SNHLY and CDR2 FYNNEI. The CDR3 reads CASSEAQGTDTQYF. The CDR3 coding sequence is TGTGCCAGCAGTGAAGCGCAGGGCACAGATACGCAGTATTTT.

The genes are TRBV28 and TRBJ1-1; 9 nucleotides line up with TRBD1. CDR3 length: 15 amino acids. Germline CDR1 MDHEN, CDR2 SYDVKM. V lost 6 bases, J lost 3 bases, and 8 bases stayed unmatched. The CDR3 region is CASSRLTGGHTEAFF. The CDR3 nucleotides read TGTGCCAGCAGCCGGCTGACAGGGGGGCACACTGAAGCTTTCTTT.

DNA for the CDR3: TGTGCCAGCAGCGAAGACAGGGTGGTCACCGGGGAGCTGTTTTTT. Its translation is CASSEDRVVTGELFF. V and J are TRBV7-9 and TRBJ2-2; 7 nucleotides line up with TRBD1. Trimming removed 5 bases from V and 4 bases from J; junction bases left unmatched: 7. Germline V lookup: CDR1 SEHNR, CDR2 FQNEAQ (reference sequence). The CDR3 has 15 residues.

The chain is built from TRBV28 and TRBJ1-5; D is possibly TRBD1 (6 bases). This CDR3 has 12 residues. The V and J ends lost 5 bases and 8 bases respectively, with 10 bases between them. Germline CDR1 and CDR2: MDHEN and SYDVKM. This CDR3 is CASSQQGEPQHF. For the CDR3, the DNA is TGTGCCAGCAGTCAACAGGGTGAGCCCCAGCATTTT.

The J gene is TRBJ1-6, the V gene TRBV6-5, with a possible D match to TRBD1 (5 bases). V dropped 2 bases and J dropped 5 bases, with 10 bases sitting between them. The CDR3 extends over 15 amino acids. The germline V gene has CDR1 MNHEY and CDR2 SVGAGI. The CDR3 region has the DNA TGTGCCAGCAGTTACAACGGGGGAAATAATTCACCCCTCCACTTT. Translation: CASSYNGGNNSPLHF.

The chain recombines TRBV21-1 with TRBJ2-7; the table calls TRBD1, which could not be checked here. TRBV21-1 is noted as a pseudogene. CDR3 length: 13 residues. CDR3 bases: TGTGCCAGCAGCAAGGGACAGTCCTACGAGCAGTACGTC. Its protein product is CASSKGQSYEQYV.

The genes are TRBV19 and TRBJ1-2, with D maybe TRBD1 (5 bases). Germline values: CDR1 LNHDA, CDR2 SQIVND (reference sequence). CDR3 length equals 14 residues. The ends were cut back, 6 bases at V and 0 bases at J, with 11 bases in the middle. CDR3 coding DNA: TGTGCCAGTAGCTTGGACACCTCTAACTATGGCTACACCTTC. It is translated as CASSLDTSNYGYTF.

V and J are TRBV5-8 and TRBJ2-2; D ambiguous. This CDR3 region has 13 residues. V was cut by 2 bases and J by 2 bases, with 4 bases left in between. Germline-derived CDR1 and CDR2 are SGHTS and YDEGEE. DNA of the CDR3: TGTGCCAGCAGCTTTGGCAACACCGGGGAGCTGTTTTTT. Residues: CASSFGNTGELFF.

J is TRBJ2-1 and V is TRBV7-6; TRBD1 matches 10 bases. Losses at the gene ends were 1 base for V and 7 bases for J; bases not matched to a gene: 4. Per the germline V gene, CDR1 is SGHVS and CDR2 is FNYEAQ. The CDR3 runs 15 residues. CDR3 sequence reads: CASSLGGTGVNEQFF. The CDR3, as DNA: TGTGCCAGCAGCTTAGGGGGGACAGGGGTGAATGAGCAGTTCTTC.

V gene TRBV5-1 combines with J gene TRBJ2-5, with D unclear. CDR3 length: 13 amino acids. In germline, CDR1 is SGHRS, CDR2 YFSETQ. V was shortened by 4 bases and J by 0 bases, with 7 bases between the two germline ends. This CDR3 is CASSHQYQETQYF. Written as DNA, the CDR3 is TGCGCCAGCAGCCATCAGTACCAAGAGACCCAGTACTTC.

V is TRBV2 and J is TRBJ2-7; weak D call: TRBD2 (6 bases). The CDR3 contains 14 residues. CDR1 and CDR2 from the germline V gene are SNHLY and FYNNEI. Trimming took 7 bases from V and 2 from J, leaving 15 bases between them. The DNA for the CDR3 is TGTGCCAGCACACCGGGAGAGATAGCCTACGAGCAGTACTTC. This codes for CASTPGEIAYEQYF. The entire variable domain, with the rest obtained from reference TRBV2 and TRBJ2-7, is as follows: EPEVTQTPSHQVTQMGQEVILRCVPISNHLYFYWYRQILGQKVEFLVSFYNNEISEKSEIFDDQFSVERPDGSNFTLKIRSTKLEDSAMYFCASTPGEIAYEQYFGPGTRLTVT.

This chain connects TRBV19 to TRBJ2-2; D perhaps matches TRBD2 (6 bases). The CDR3 spans 14 residues. Trimming took off 2 bases at V and 4 bases at J, with 8 bases between the two ends. CDR1 and CDR2 (germline): LNHDA, SQIVND (reference sequence). The CDR3 DNA is TGTGCCAGTAGTATATCTAGCGTCACCGGGGAGCTGTTTTTT. Translating gives CASSISSVTGELFF.

Worth noting for this clone: Other DNA variants within this sample encode the same CDR3. The rearrangement uses TRBV9 and TRBJ1-2; D is unresolved. Per the germline V gene, CDR1 is SGDLS and CDR2 is YYNGEE. CDR3 length: 12 amino acids. The germline V and J ends were trimmed by 0 bases and 4 bases, with 4 bases remaining between them. The CDR3 region has the DNA TGTGCCAGCAGCGTAGGCGGCTATGGCTACACCTTC. Translated, it gives CASSVGGYGYTF.

About this clone: One end of the junction varies from germline; a read error may be responsible. V usage is TRBV9 and J usage is TRBJ1-1; D might be TRBD1 (5 bases). This CDR3 has 11 residues. Germline V gene data show CDR1 as SGDLS and CDR2 as YYNGEE. The CDR3, as DNA: TGTGCCAGCAGCGTCCTGGGACTGCTACACTTT. Protein product: CASSVLGLLHF.

The chain has TRBV7-2 and TRBJ1-2; D remains unclear. The V gene's germline CDR1 is SGHTA and CDR2 FQGNSA. Trimming shortened V by 0 bases and J by 4 bases, and 6 bases separated the two germline ends. There are 13 residues in the CDR3. DNA for the CDR3: TGTGCCAGCAGCTTAGCAGGGAGCTATGGCTACACCTTC. Amino acid sequence: CASSLAGSYGYTF.

A single count supports this clone. This rearrangement joins TRBV19 to TRBJ1-6; no definite D call. The CDR3 loop spans 13 amino acids. The germline CDR1 and CDR2 sequences are LNHDA and SQIVND (reference sequence). The V gene lost 5 bases and the J gene lost 7 bases, with 9 bases spanning the gap. The CDR3 here is CASSRRINSPLHF. The DNA for the CDR3 is TGTGCCAGTAGTCGGCGGATAAATTCACCCCTCCACTTT.

A few counts support this clone. The rearrangement uses TRBV19 and TRBJ1-2, with 10 bases aligning to TRBD1. This CDR3 is 14 amino acids long. The germline gives CDR1 LNHDA, CDR2 SQIVND (reference sequence). The J segment lost 3 bases and the V segment lost 7 bases, leaving 5 bases of the junction unmatched. DNA for the CDR3: TGTGCCAGTACAGGACAGGGGGTCGACTATGGCTACACCTTC. Translated: CASTGQGVDYGYTF.

A few counts support this clone. The rearrangement joins TRBV5-8 to TRBJ2-7; TRBD1 agrees at 7 bases. Germline V gene data show CDR1 as SGHTS and CDR2 as YDEGEE. Trimming cost V 2 bases and J 2 bases; bases outside gene matches: 1. The CDR3 totals 13 residues. This CDR3 is CASSFRGTYEQYF. CDR3 coding DNA: TGTGCCAGCAGCTTCAGGGGGACCTACGAGCAGTACTTC.

This sequence joins TRBV19 and TRBJ1-2; D is undetermined. The germline gives CDR1 LNHDA, CDR2 SQIVND (reference sequence). CDR3 length equals 13 residues. Trimming stripped 1 base from V and 5 bases from J, with 8 bases between. This chain's CDR3 is CASSIGVFYGYTF. CDR3 in DNA: TGTGCCAGTAGTATAGGAGTGTTTTATGGCTACACCTTC.

V and J are TRBV11-2 and TRBJ2-1; perhaps TRBD2 as D (6 bases). Germline V gene sequence: CDR1 SGHAT, CDR2 FQNNGV. The CDR3 spans 15 residues. V was clipped by 7 bases and J by 0 bases, with 13 bases between them. The chain's CDR3 is CASIGDLSSYNEQFF. The CDR3 DNA reads TGTGCCAGCATTGGGGACTTGAGCTCCTACAATGAGCAGTTCTTC. The complete variable domain, with remaining parts taken from reference TRBV11-2 and TRBJ2-1, reads EAGVAQSPRYKIIEKRQSVAFWCNPISGHATLYWYQQILGQGPKLLIQFQNNGVVDDSQLPKDRFSAERLKGVDSTLKIQPAKLEDSAVYLCASIGDLSSYNEQFFGPGTRLTVL.